These 26 T cell receptor beta chains share one sample of origin, sequenced in a study of control samples from healthy donors and cancer patients (dated by TCRdb to between 2020 and 2021). Library construction relied on the immunoSEQ multiplex PCR assay. Here the immuneACCESS table is served through TCRdb, limited to in-frame sequences with V and J called. Missing clones are a known gap in these copies; in checked studies unresolved V genes cover under half, and the rest lacks a known reason. The sample includes more than 110,000 clones, with less than 90% observed a single time. The leading ten clones occupy approximately 9% of the sample. The sample taken for sequencing was blood. The receptors here all came from a woman aged 30 to 39 in good health.

The chain links TRBV5-6 to TRBJ1-5, with D possibly matching TRBD1 (6 bases). This CDR3 region has 14 residues. Trimming removed 1 base from V and 7 bases from J, with 12 bases in between. Germline loops: CDR1 SGHDT, CDR2 YYEEEE. The CDR3 DNA reads TGTGCCAGCAGCTTGAGTCGGGACATACAGCCCCAGCATTTT. The encoded protein is CASSLSRDIQPQHF.

The rearrangement uses TRBV18 and TRBJ1-1; D possibly corresponds to TRBD1 (5 bases). The CDR3 totals 11 residues. Looked up from germline, CDR1 is KGHSH and CDR2 is LQKENI. V lost 6 bases and J lost 8, with 10 bases in between. CDR3 sequence: CASSSGAEAFF. In DNA form, the CDR3 reads TGTGCCAGCTCCTCCGGGGCCGAAGCTTTCTTT.

This chain joins TRBV7-8 and TRBJ1-4, with D maybe TRBD1 (6 bases). Trimming removed 0 bases at V and 6 bases at J, with 14 bases between. CDR1 and CDR2 from the germline V gene are SGHVS and FQNEAQ. This CDR3 has 16 residues. The CDR3 protein is CASSLALGGAHEKLFF. The CDR3 coding sequence is TGTGCCAGCAGCTTAGCCTTGGGGGGGGCGCATGAAAAACTGTTTTTT.

V is TRBV30 and J is TRBJ2-5; TRBD1 aligns across 7 bases. In germline, CDR1 is GTSNPN, CDR2 SVGIG (reference sequence). The CDR3 is 14 amino acids. V shed 5 bases and J 4 bases; nucleotides not matched to a gene: 10. The CDR3 reads CAWHQGVGGETQYF. CDR3 DNA: TGTGCCTGGCATCAGGGGGTAGGTGGAGAGACCCAGTACTTC. The full variable domain, rest sourced from reference TRBV30 and TRBJ2-5, is SQTIHQWPATLVQPVGSPLSLECTVEGTSNPNLYWYRQAAGRGLQLLFYSVGIGQISSEVPQNLSASRPQDRQFILSSKKLLLSDSGFYLCAWHQGVGGETQYFGPGTRLLVL.

The chain carries TRBV6-1 and TRBJ1-6, with TRBD1 matching over 7 bases. This CDR3 is 18 amino acids long. Germline V CDR1 and CDR2: MNHNS, SASEGT. Germline trimming cut 3 bases from V and 6 bases from J; bases unmatched to any gene: 14. The CDR3 sequence: CASSDYPFERGLNSPLHF. CDR3 in DNA: TGTGCCAGCAGTGACTATCCATTTGAAAGGGGGCTTAATTCACCCCTCCACTTT.

The chain joins TRBV25-1 to TRBJ1-1; D gene uncertain. CDR3 size: 14 residues. Trimming removed 1 base at V and 0 bases at J, with 6 bases between. Germline CDR1 reads MGHDK; CDR2 reads SYGVNS. The CDR3 loop reads CASSEWSVNTEAFF. The CDR3 DNA follows: TGTGCCAGCAGTGAATGGTCGGTGAACACTGAAGCTTTCTTT.

This rearrangement joins TRBV23-1 to TRBJ1-1, with D perhaps TRBD1 (5 bases). TRBV23-1 is an open reading frame, and its role is uncertain. V lost 0 bases to trimming and J lost 7 bases, with 15 bases between them. The CDR3 has 15 residues. In nucleotides, the CDR3 is TGCGCCAGCAGTCAATCGCTTTGGGACGGAGATGAAGCTTTCTTT. Translation: CASSQSLWDGDEAFF.

The rearrangement joins TRBV6-2 or TRBV6-3 to TRBJ1-5; D might be TRBD1 (5 bases). Germline V gives CDR1 MNHEY, CDR2 SVGEGT. The CDR3 is 19 amino acids. V was clipped by 7 bases and J by 0 bases, with 25 bases between them. As DNA, the CDR3 is TGTGCCAGCACCCCGATGGGACTTCAAACCGTCTATAGCAATCAGCCCCAGCATTTT. Translating it yields CASTPMGLQTVYSNQPQHF.

The chain employs TRBV7-9 and TRBJ1-1; D remains unclear. The V and J ends lost 1 base and 1 base respectively, with 10 bases between them. This CDR3 has 15 amino acids. Germline V CDR1 and CDR2: SEHNR, FQNEAQ (reference sequence). This CDR3 reads CASSLDNQRNTEAFF. Here the CDR3 DNA reads TGTGCCAGCAGCTTAGACAATCAGAGGAACACTGAAGCTTTCTTT.

This clone was counted only a few times. The chain carries TRBV5-6 and TRBJ2-1; D unclear. CDR1 is SGHDT, CDR2 YYEEEE, per germline. Deletions cut 0 bases from V and 6 bases from J, with 10 bases between. The CDR3 has 14 amino acids. In DNA form, the CDR3 reads TGTGCCAGCAGCTTGGCCGGATCGCCCAATGAGCAGTTCTTC. Its translation: CASSLAGSPNEQFF.

The J gene is TRBJ1-3, the V gene TRBV7-2; the D is unclear. Germline loops: CDR1 SGHTA, CDR2 FQGNSA. This CDR3 is 15 amino acids long. Trimming removed 5 bases at V and 4 bases at J, with 15 bases between. The DNA for the CDR3 is TGTGCCAGCAGCCCAGAGGTGGGTTCCGGAAACACCATATATTTT. This translates into CASSPEVGSGNTIYF.

Points on this clone: The junction does not match germline at one end; this may be a read error. The chain recombines TRBV29-1 with TRBJ2-7; 7 bases are shared with TRBD1. Germline loops: CDR1 SQVTM, CDR2 ANQGSEA. The length of the CDR3 is 15 residues. The CDR3 loop reads CSVKTRRDSSYEEYF. Here the CDR3 DNA reads TGCAGCGTAAAAACCCGCCGGGACAGCTCCTACGAGGAGTACTTC.

This rearrangement joins TRBV14 to TRBJ1-2; weak D call: TRBD1 (5 bases). The CDR3 runs 16 residues. Germline V gives CDR1 SGHDN, CDR2 FVKESK. Between the trimmed V and J ends, which lost 1 base and 4 bases, there was a span of 16 bases. DNA for the CDR3: TGTGCCAGCAGCCAAGCGGGGGGACCGGGCGGCTATGGCTACACCTTC. Translation: CASSQAGGPGGYGYTF.

The genes are TRBV19 and TRBJ1-2; the D is unclear. V was clipped by 1 base and J by 6 bases, with 12 bases between them. The CDR3 extends over 14 amino acids. From germline, CDR1 is LNHDA and CDR2 SQIVND (reference sequence). CDR3 sequence reads: CASSIVGVQHGYTF. The CDR3 coding sequence is TGTGCCAGTAGTATAGTCGGAGTTCAACATGGCTACACCTTC. The whole variable domain, remainder taken from reference TRBV19 and TRBJ1-2, is DGGITQSPKYLFRKEGQNVTLSCEQNLNHDAMYWYRQDPGQGLRLIYYSQIVNDFQKGDIAEGYSVSREKKESFPLTVTSAQKNPTAFYLCASSIVGVQHGYTFGSGTRLTVV.

The genes are TRBV18 and TRBJ2-7; TRBD1 or TRBD2 may be the D gene (5 bases each). Germline CDR1 KGHSH, CDR2 LQKENI. There are 13 residues in the CDR3. Trimming took 2 bases from V and 5 from J, leaving 10 bases between them. CDR3 sequence reads: CASSPWGFDEQYF. CDR3 bases: TGTGCCAGCTCACCATGGGGGTTCGACGAGCAGTACTTC. The whole variable domain, filled in from reference TRBV18 and TRBJ2-7, reads NAGVMQNPRHLVRRRGQEARLRCSPMKGHSHVYWYRQLPEEGLKFMVYLQKENIIDESGMPKERFSAEFPKEGPSILRIQQVVRGDSAAYFCASSPWGFDEQYFGPGTRLTVT.

The rearrangement joins TRBV3-1 (or the pseudogene TRBV3-2) to TRBJ1-6, with a possible D match to TRBD1 (6 bases). V lost 3 bases and J lost 6, with 18 bases in between. The CDR3 has 17 residues. Looked up from germline, CDR1 is LGHDT and CDR2 is YNNKEL (reference sequence). CDR3 region: CASSQGAMVSGNSPLHF. CDR3 coding DNA: TGTGCCAGCAGCCAGGGGGCGATGGTTTCTGGTAATTCACCCCTCCACTTT.

The V call is TRBV5-6, the J call TRBJ2-2; 7 bases agree with TRBD2. Per the germline V gene, CDR1 is SGHDT and CDR2 is YYEEEE. The J segment lost 5 bases and the V segment lost 5 bases, leaving 3 bases of the junction unmatched. The CDR3 runs to 13 residues. The CDR3 loop reads CASRRGGTGELFF. CDR3 sequence (DNA): TGTGCCAGCAGACGGGGAGGGACCGGGGAGCTGTTTTTT. The full variable domain, rest sourced from reference TRBV5-6 and TRBJ2-2, is DAGVTQSPTHLIKTRGQQVTLRCSPKSGHDTVSWYQQALGQGPQFIFQYYEEEERQRGNFPDRFSGHQFPNYSSELNVNALLLGDSALYLCASRRGGTGELFFGEGSRLTVL.

The chain is built from TRBV2 and TRBJ1-2; D remains ambiguous. CDR1 and CDR2 (germline): SNHLY, FYNNEI. V was trimmed by 4 bases and J by 0 bases, leaving 9 bases between them. This CDR3 has 14 residues. CDR3 sequence reads: CASSGSGTNYGYTF. The CDR3 DNA follows: TGTGCCAGCAGTGGTTCCGGGACTAACTATGGCTACACCTTC.

The chain employs TRBV7-9 and TRBJ2-3, with D perhaps TRBD2 (5 bases). V was cut by 5 bases and J by 0 bases, with 12 bases left in between. This CDR3 has 15 residues. Germline CDR1 reads SEHNR; CDR2 reads FQNEAQ (reference sequence). The CDR3 loop is CASSARLTSTDTQYF. In DNA, the CDR3 is TGTGCCAGCAGCGCGCGACTAACTAGCACAGATACGCAGTATTTT.

The chain combines TRBV11-3 with TRBJ2-3; maybe TRBD1 (6 bases). V was shortened by 1 base and J by 2 bases, with 16 bases between the two germline ends. The germline CDR1 and CDR2 sequences are SGHNT and YENEEA. The CDR3 is made up of 17 amino acids. The chain's CDR3 is CASSLGRTAKDTDTQYF. The CDR3 region has the DNA TGTGCCAGCAGCTTAGGGCGGACAGCGAAAGACACAGATACGCAGTATTTT.

The chain links TRBV5-1 to TRBJ1-1; 8 bases align to TRBD1. The CDR3 runs 14 residues. In germline, CDR1 is SGHRS, CDR2 YFSETQ. After removal of 3 bases from V and 4 bases from J, the junction contained 5 bases not matched to a gene. CDR3 in DNA: TGCGCCAGCAGCTCCAGGGGGCAGGGCACTGAAGCTTTCTTT. It is translated as CASSSRGQGTEAFF. The variable domain in full, with the rest retrieved from reference TRBV5-1 and TRBJ1-1, is KAGVTQTPRYLIKTRGQQVTLSCSPISGHRSVSWYQQTPGQGLQFLFEYFSETQRNKGNFPGRFSGRQFSNSRSEMNVSTLELGDSALYLCASSSRGQGTEAFFGQGTRLTVV.

The chain is built from TRBV29-1 and TRBJ1-3; a weak D match, TRBD1 (6 bases). Germline CDR1 SQVTM, CDR2 ANQGSEA. The V end was cut by 4 bases, the J end by 0 bases, with 22 bases between. This CDR3 is built from 18 residues. In DNA, the CDR3 is TGCAGCGTTGTTTTGCCCGCCCGGGGGGCCTTCTCTGGAAACACCATATATTTT. This encodes CSVVLPARGAFSGNTIYF.

The chain uses TRBV25-1 and TRBJ2-1; TRBD1 matches at 12 bases. V dropped 3 bases and J dropped 6; count of bases not matched to a gene: 9. The CDR3 has 17 residues. Germline V CDR1 and CDR2: MGHDK, SYGVNS. In DNA form, the CDR3 reads TGTGCCAGCAGTGAGTATCCCGGGACAGGGGGCGTCAATGAGCAGTTCTTC. Protein sequence: CASSEYPGTGGVNEQFF.

This sequence joins TRBV19 and TRBJ2-2, with D possibly TRBD2 on 5 matching bases. Trimming removed 1 base from V and 5 bases from J, with 11 bases in between. Germline V gene data show CDR1 as LNHDA and CDR2 as SQIVND (reference sequence). CDR3 size: 15 residues. CDR3 DNA: TGTGCCAGTAGTATAGTCGGGATCGGGACCGGGGAGCTGTTTTTT. Translated, it gives CASSIVGIGTGELFF.

This clone has a handful of counts. The chain employs TRBV29-1 and TRBJ2-3; TRBD2 might be the D (5 bases). The CDR3 covers 13 residues. CDR1 and CDR2 from the germline V gene are SQVTM and ANQGSEA. The V gene lost 5 bases and the J gene lost 3 bases, with 12 bases spanning the gap. CDR3 sequence (DNA): TGCAGCGTTTCATTCGGCGGGACAGATACGCAGTATTTT. Translated, it gives CSVSFGGTDTQYF.

This clone has only a few counts. V usage is TRBV28 and J usage is TRBJ1-2; TRBD1 matches 10 bases. Per germline, CDR1 MDHEN and CDR2 SYDVKM. V was pared by 2 bases and J by 6 bases, with 9 bases of the junction left unmatched. CDR3 length equals 16 residues. CDR3 protein: CASSLLDGQGGHGYTF. For the CDR3, the DNA is TGTGCCAGCAGTTTACTCGACGGACAGGGGGGCCATGGCTACACCTTC.